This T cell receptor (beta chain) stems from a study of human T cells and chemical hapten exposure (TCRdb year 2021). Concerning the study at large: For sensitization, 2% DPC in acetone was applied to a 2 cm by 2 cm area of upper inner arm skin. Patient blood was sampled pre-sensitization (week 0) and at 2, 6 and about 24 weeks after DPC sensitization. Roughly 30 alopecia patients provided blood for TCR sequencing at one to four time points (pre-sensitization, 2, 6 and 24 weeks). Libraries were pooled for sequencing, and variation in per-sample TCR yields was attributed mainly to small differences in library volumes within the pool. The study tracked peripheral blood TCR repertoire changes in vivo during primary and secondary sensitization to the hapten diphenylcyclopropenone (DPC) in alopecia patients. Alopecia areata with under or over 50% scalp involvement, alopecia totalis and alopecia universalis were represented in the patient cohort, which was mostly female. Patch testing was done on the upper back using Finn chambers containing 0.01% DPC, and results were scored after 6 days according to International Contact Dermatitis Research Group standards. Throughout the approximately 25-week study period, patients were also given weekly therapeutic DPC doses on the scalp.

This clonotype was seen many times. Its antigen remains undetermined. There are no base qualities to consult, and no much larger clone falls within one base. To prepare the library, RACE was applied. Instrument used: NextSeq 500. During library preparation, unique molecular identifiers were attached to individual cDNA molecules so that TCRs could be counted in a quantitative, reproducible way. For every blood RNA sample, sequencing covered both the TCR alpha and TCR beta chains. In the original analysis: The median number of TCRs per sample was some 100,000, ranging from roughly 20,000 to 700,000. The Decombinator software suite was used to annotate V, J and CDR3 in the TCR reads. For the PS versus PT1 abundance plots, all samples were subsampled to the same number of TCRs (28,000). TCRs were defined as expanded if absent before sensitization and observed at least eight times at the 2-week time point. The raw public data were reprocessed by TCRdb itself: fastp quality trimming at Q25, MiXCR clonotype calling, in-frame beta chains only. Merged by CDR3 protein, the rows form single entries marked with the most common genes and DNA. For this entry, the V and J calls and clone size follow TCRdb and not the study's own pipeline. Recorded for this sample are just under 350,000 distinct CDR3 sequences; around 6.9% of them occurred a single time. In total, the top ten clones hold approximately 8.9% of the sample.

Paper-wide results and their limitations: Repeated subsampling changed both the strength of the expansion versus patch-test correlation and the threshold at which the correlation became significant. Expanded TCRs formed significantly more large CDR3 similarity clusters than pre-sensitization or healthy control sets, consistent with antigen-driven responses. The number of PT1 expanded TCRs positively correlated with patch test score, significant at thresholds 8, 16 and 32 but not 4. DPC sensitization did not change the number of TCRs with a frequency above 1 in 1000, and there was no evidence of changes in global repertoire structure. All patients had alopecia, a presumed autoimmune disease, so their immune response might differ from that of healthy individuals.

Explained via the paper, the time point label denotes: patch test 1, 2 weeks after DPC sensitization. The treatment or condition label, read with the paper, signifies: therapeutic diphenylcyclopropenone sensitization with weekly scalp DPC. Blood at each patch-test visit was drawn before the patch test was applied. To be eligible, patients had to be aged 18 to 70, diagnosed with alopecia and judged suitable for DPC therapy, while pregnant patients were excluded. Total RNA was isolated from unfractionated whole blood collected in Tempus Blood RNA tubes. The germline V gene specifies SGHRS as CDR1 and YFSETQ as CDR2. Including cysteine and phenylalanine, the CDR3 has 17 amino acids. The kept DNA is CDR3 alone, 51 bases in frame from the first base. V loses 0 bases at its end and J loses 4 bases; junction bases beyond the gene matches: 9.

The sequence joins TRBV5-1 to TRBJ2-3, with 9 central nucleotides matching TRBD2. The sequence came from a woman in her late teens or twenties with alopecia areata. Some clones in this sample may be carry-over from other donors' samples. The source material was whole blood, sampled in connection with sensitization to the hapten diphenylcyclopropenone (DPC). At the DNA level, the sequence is TGCGCCAGCAGCTTGGGCGGGGGGGCTAAAGAGGCAGATACGCAGTATTTT. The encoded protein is CASSLGGGAKEADTQYF.